This T cell receptor (beta chain) derives from a study of a mutant IDH1 vaccine in newly diagnosed glioma. As to time point: week 47, end of study. Doses consisted of 300 ug of mutant IDH1 20-mer peptide each, paired with topical imiquimod. Administration of eight vaccinations to patients took place in weeks 1, 3, 5, 7, 11, 15, 19, 23. The CDR3 totals 13 residues. Looked up from germline, CDR1 is SGHDN and CDR2 is FVKESK. The ends were cut back, 0 bases at V and 9 bases at J, with 11 bases in the middle. TCRdb's copy holds only in-frame clones and misses some; the assay was immunoSEQ multiplex PCR. Here the sample spans fewer than 85,000 clones, more than 80% being singletons. Of note for this clone: What it binds is unknown.

The TCR comes from a man aged 35-49 years with glioma. This specimen was PBMCs, taken from a glioma patient whose treatment included an IDH1 peptide vaccine. This rearrangement joins TRBV14 to TRBJ1-2; possible D gene TRBD1, 5 bases. Written as DNA, the CDR3 is TGTGCCAGCAGCCAAGATCTCGAGGGGAGCTACACCTTC. This sequence encodes CASSQDLEGSYTF.